Listed here is a single T cell receptor (beta chain). These data originate in a study of CD8+ T cells in alopecia areata. Whole-study context: Treated patients were given 5 to 10 mg oral tofacitinib twice daily. Tofacitinib ran 6 to 18 months, followed by 6 months off drug.

This sample's treatment: oral pan-JAK inhibitor, 5-10 mg twice daily. The sorting of PBMCs gave CD4+ and CD8+ T cells. The sequencing template was cDNA reverse transcribed from extracted RNA. The data were produced by immunoSEQ multiplex PCR, yet TCRdb's version contains in-frame clones alone and is incomplete. The sample contains about 210,000 clones, around 66% of which appear only once. The CDR3 length is 12 residues. Trimming took 7 bases from V and 5 from J; bases not matched to a gene: 5. Germline V gives CDR1 SQVTM, CDR2 ANQGSEA. Sequencing used CD4+ T cells sorted from blood, obtained at week 4, from a patient treated with tofacitinib. The chain recombines TRBV29-1 with TRBJ1-2; 9 bases fit TRBD1. This TCR derives from a human donor with alopecia areata. CDR3 in amino acids: CSAGGQGYGYTF. CDR3 in DNA: TGCAGCGCGGGCGGACAGGGGTATGGCTACACCTTC. The full variable domain, rest sourced from reference TRBV29-1 and TRBJ1-2, is SAVISQKPSRDICQRGTSLTIQCQVDSQVTMMFWYRQQPGQSLTLIATANQGSEATYESGFVIDKFPISRPNLTFSTLTVSNMSPEDSSIYLCSAGGQGYGYTFGSGTRLTVV.